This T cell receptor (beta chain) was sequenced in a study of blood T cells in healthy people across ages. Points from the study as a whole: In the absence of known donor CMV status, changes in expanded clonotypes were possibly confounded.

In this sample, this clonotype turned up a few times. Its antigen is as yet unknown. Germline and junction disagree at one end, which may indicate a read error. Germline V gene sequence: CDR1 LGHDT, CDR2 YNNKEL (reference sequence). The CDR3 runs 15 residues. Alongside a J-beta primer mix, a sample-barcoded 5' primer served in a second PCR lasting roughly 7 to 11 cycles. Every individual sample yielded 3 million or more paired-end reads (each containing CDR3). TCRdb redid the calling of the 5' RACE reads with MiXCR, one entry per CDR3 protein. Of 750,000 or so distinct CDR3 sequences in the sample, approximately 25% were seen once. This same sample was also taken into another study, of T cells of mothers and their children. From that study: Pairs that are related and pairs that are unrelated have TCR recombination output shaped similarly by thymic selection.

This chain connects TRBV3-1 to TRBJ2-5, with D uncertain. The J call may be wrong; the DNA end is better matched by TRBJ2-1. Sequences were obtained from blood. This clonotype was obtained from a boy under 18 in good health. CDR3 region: CASSHGRPSYDEQFF. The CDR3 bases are TGTGCCAGCAGCCATGGCAGACCTTCCTACGATGAGCAGTTCTTC.